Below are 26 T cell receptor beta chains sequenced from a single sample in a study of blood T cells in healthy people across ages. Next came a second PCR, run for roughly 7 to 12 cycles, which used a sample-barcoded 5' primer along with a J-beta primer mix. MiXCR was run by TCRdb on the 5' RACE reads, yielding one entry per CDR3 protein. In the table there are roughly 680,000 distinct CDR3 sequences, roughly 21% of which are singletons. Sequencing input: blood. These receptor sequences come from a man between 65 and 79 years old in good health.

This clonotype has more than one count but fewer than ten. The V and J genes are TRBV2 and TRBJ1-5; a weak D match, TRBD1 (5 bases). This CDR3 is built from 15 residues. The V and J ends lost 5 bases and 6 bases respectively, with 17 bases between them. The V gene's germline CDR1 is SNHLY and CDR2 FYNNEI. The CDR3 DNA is TGTGCCAGCAGTACCGGGACGGGGGGTGGTCAGCCCCAGCATTTT. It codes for CASSTGTGGGQPQHF.

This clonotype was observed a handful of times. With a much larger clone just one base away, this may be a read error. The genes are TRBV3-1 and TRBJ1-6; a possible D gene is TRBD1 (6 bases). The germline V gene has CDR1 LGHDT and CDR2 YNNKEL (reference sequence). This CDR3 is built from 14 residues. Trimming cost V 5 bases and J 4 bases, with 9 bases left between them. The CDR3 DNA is TGTGCCAGCAGCGCACAGGGTTATAATTCACCCCTCCACTTT. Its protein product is CASSAQGYNSPLHF.

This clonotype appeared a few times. The CDR3 loop reads CASSDNPGLATINEQFF. The CDR3 coding sequence is TGTGCCAGCAGCGATAACCCCGGACTAGCGACCATTAATGAGCAGTTCTTC. V usage is TRBV9 and J usage is TRBJ2-1; 9 bases match TRBD2. J lost 7 bases, V lost 3 bases, and 14 bases had no gene match. CDR3 length equals 17 residues. Germline V lookup: CDR1 SGDLS, CDR2 YYNGEE.

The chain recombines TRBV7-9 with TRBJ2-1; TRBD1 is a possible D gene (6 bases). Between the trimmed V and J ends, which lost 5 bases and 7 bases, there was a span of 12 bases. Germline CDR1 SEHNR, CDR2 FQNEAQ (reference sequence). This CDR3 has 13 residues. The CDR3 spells CASSPGALNEQFF. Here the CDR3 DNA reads TGTGCCAGCAGCCCAGGGGCCCTAAATGAGCAGTTCTTC.

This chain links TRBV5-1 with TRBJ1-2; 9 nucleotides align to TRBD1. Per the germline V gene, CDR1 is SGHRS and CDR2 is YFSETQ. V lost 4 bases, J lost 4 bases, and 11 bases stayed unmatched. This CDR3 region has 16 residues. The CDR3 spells CASSRSTGQGAYGYTF. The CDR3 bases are TGCGCCAGCAGCAGAAGCACGGGACAGGGTGCCTATGGCTACACCTTC.

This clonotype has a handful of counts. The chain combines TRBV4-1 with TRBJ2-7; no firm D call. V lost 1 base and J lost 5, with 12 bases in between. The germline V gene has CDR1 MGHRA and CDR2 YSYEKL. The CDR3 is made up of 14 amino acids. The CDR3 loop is CASSQVGDFHEQYF. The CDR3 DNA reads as TGCGCCAGCAGCCAAGTGGGCGATTTTCACGAGCAGTACTTC.

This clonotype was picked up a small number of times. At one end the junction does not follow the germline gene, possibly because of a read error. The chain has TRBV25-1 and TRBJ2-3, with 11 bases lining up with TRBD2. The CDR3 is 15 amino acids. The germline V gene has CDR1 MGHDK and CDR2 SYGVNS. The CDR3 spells CASSEVAGGPHTRYF. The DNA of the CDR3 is TGTGCCAGCAGTGAGGTAGCGGGAGGGCCACATACGCGGTATTTT.

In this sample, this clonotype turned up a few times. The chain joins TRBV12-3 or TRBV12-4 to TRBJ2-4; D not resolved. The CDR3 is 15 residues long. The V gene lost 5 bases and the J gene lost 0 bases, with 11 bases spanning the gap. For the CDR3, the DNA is TGTGCCAGCAGTGGGTCGTATCTAGCCAAAAACATTCAGTACTTC. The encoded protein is CASSGSYLAKNIQYF.

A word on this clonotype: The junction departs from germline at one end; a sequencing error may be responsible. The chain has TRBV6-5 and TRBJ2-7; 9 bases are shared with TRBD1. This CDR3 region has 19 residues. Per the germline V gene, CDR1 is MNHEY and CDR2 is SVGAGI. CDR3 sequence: CASSNSGYGGGTGLNEQYF. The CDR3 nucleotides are TGTGCCAGCAGTAACTCAGGTTACGGCGGCGGGACAGGGTTGAACGAGCAGTACTTC.

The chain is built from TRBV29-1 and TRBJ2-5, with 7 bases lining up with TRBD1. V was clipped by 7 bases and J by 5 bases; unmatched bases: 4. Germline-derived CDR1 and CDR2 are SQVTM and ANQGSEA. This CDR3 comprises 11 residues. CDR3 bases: TGCAGCGAATCACAGGGGGAGACCCAGTACTTC. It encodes CSESQGETQYF.

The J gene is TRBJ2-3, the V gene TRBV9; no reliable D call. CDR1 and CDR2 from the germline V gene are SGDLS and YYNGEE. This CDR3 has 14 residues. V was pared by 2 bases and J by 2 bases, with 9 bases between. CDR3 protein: CASSVVGNTDTQYF. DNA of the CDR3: TGTGCCAGCAGCGTCGTTGGTAACACAGATACGCAGTATTTT.

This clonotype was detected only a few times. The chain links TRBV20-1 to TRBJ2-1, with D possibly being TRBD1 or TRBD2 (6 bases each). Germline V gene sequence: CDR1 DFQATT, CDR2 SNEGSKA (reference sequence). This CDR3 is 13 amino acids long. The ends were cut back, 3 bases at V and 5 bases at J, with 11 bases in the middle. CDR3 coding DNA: TGCAGTGCTAGGGAGGGGGTCAACAATGAGCAGTTCTTC. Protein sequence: CSAREGVNNEQFF.

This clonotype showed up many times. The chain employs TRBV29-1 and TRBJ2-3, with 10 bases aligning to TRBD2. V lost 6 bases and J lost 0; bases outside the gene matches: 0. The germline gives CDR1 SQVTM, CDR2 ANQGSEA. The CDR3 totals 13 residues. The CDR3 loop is CSVAGGSTDTQYF. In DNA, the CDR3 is TGCAGCGTAGCGGGAGGGAGCACAGATACGCAGTATTTT.

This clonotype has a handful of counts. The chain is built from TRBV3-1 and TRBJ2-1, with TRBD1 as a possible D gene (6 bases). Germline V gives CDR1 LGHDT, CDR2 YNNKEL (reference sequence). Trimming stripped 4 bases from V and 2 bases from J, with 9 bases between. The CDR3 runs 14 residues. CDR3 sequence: CASSLRTAYNEQFF. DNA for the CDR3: TGTGCCAGCAGCCTTCGGACAGCCTACAATGAGCAGTTCTTC.

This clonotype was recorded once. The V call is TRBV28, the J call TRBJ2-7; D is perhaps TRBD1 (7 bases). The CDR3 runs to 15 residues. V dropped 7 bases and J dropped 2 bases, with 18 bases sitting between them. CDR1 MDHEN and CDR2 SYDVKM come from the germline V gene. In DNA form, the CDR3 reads TGTGCCAGCATTTCCCCGGCCAGGGGGGCCTACGAGCAGTACTTC. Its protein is CASISPARGAYEQYF.

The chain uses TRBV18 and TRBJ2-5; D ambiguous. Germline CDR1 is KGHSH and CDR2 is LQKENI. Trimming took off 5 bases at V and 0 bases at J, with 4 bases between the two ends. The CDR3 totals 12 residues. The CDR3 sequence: CASSFNQETQYF. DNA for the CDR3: TGTGCCAGCTCATTTAACCAAGAGACCCAGTACTTC.

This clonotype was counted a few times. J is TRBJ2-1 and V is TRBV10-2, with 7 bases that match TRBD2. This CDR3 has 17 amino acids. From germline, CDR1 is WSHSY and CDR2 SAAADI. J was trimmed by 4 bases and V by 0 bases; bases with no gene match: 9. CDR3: CASSESPGLGGYNEQFF. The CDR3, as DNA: TGCGCCAGCAGTGAGTCCCCTGGACTAGGCGGGTACAATGAGCAGTTCTTC.

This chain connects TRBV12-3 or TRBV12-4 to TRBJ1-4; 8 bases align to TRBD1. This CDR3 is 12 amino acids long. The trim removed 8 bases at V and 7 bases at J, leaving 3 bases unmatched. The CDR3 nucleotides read TGTGCCAGCCGACAGGGGCGTGAAAAACTGTTTTTT. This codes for CASRQGREKLFF.

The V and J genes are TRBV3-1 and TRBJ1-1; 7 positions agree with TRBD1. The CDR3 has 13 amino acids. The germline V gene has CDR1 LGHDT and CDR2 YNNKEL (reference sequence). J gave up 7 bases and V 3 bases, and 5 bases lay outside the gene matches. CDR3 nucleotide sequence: TGTGCCAGCAGCCACAGGGGGGCCGATGAAGCTTTCTTT. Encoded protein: CASSHRGADEAFF.

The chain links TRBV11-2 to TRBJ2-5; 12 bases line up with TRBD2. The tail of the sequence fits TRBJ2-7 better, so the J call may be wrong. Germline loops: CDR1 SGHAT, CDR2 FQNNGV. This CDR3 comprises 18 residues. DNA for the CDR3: TGTGCCAGCAGCATTACCGGGACTAGCGGGTCCTGGGTCTACGAGCAGTACTTC. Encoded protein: CASSITGTSGSWVYEQYF.

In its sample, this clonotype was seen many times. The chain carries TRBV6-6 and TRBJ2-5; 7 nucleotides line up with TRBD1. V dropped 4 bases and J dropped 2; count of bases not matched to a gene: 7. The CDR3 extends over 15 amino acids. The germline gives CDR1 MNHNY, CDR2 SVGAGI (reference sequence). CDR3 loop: CASSWPRDRQETQYF. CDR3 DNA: TGTGCCAGCAGTTGGCCCCGGGACAGACAAGAGACCCAGTACTTC.

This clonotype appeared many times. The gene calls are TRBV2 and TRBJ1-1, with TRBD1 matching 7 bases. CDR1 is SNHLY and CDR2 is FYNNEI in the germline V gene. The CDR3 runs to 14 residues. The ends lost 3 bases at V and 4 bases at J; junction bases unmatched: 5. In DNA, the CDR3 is TGTGCCAGCAGTGATCAGGGGGTGGTCACTGAAGCTTTCTTT. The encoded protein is CASSDQGVVTEAFF.

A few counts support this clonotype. The CDR3 loop is CASSVTEGTEAFF. The CDR3 DNA reads TGTGCCAGCAGCGTAACAGAGGGCACTGAAGCTTTCTTT. The V gene is TRBV9, the J gene TRBJ1-1, with unresolved D. The V and J ends lost 1 base and 4 bases respectively, with 8 bases between them. Germline V gene data show CDR1 as SGDLS and CDR2 as YYNGEE. The CDR3 sequence is 13 residues long.

The CDR3 DNA reads TGTGCCAGCAGCCGGGACCCTAGCGATAGTTACTCCTACGAGCAGTACTTC. This codes for CASSRDPSDSYSYEQYF. The J gene is TRBJ2-7, the V gene TRBV7-9; perhaps TRBD2 as D (6 bases). The CDR3 loop spans 17 amino acids. From germline, CDR1 is SEHNR and CDR2 FQNEAQ (reference sequence). The V end was cut by 5 bases, the J end by 0 bases, with 20 bases between. The full variable domain, in which reference TRBV7-9 and TRBJ2-7 provide the parts outside the CDR3, is DTGVSQNPRHKITKRGQNVTFRCDPISEHNRLYWYRQTLGQGPEFLTYFQNEAQLEKSRLLSDRFSAERPKGSFSTLEIQRTEQGDSAMYLCASSRDPSDSYSYEQYFGPGTRLTVT.

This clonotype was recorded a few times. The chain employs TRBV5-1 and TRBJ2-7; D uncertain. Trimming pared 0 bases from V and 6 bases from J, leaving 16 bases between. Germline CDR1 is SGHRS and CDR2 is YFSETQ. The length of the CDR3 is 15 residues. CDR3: CASSLGSGLSIEQYF. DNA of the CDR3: TGCGCCAGCAGCTTGGGCTCGGGTTTAAGTATCGAGCAGTACTTC.

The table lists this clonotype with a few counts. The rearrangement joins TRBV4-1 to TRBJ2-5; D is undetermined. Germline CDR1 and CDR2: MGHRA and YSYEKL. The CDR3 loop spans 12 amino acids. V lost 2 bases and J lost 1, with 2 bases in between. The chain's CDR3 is CASSQPQETQYF. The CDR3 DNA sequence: TGCGCCAGCAGCCAACCCCAAGAGACCCAGTACTTC.